Listed below are T cell receptor beta chains from one sample, sequenced in a study of cytomegalovirus exposure and HLA in healthy donors. Only in-frame clones appear in the TCRdb table, and some are missing; sequencing was by immunoSEQ multiplex PCR. Counted here are over 150,000 clones, approximately 78% occurring once; the ten biggest clones make up roughly 13%. Sequenced: PBMCs. These TCRs come from a woman between 45 and 60 years old in good health and CMV-seropositive. CDR3s include the opening cysteine and the closing phenylalanine or tryptophan. Fields, in order: clone size, D gene, J gene, V gene, CDR3 protein, CDR3 DNA. The D gene is left open where the match is weak. Size values are once, few and many counts, or a class for expanded clones, and some rows have none.

clone size: few; D gene: NA; J gene: TRBJ2-7; V gene: TRBV7-8; CDR3 protein: CASSVYSQGRDEQYF; CDR3 DNA: TGTGCCAGCAGCGTCTATAGCCAGGGGCGGGACGAGCAGTACTTC
clone size: few; D gene: NA; J gene: TRBJ1-2; V gene: TRBV9; CDR3 protein: CASSVDSSSYGYTF; CDR3 DNA: TGTGCCAGCAGTGTCGACAGTTCCTCCTATGGCTACACCTTC
clone size: NA; D gene: NA; J gene: TRBJ2-7; V gene: TRBV9; CDR3 protein: CASSPHVAAEQYF; CDR3 DNA: TGTGCCAGCAGCCCCCACGTGGCTGCCGAGCAGTACTTC
clone size: NA; D gene: TRBD1; J gene: TRBJ2-7; V gene: TRBV5-1; CDR3 protein: CASRSGQGGPGSYEQYF; CDR3 DNA: TGCGCCAGCAGATCGGGACAGGGGGGCCCGGGCTCCTACGAGCAGTACTTC
clone size: NA; D gene: NA; J gene: TRBJ2-7; V gene: TRBV9; CDR3 protein: CASSAGDWEVAEQYF; CDR3 DNA: TGTGCCAGCAGCGCGGGGGACTGGGAAGTTGCGGAGCAGTACTTC
clone size: once; D gene: TRBD2; J gene: TRBJ2-3; V gene: TRBV5-1; CDR3 protein: CASSLTSGGDLTQYF; CDR3 DNA: TGCGCCAGTTCTTTGACTAGCGGGGGGGATCTTACGCAGTATTTT
clone size: NA; D gene: NA; J gene: TRBJ2-7; V gene: TRBV7-7; CDR3 protein: CASSSEVGAYEQYF; CDR3 DNA: TGTGCCAGCAGTTCCGAAGTAGGAGCCTACGAGCAGTACTTC
clone size: NA; D gene: TRBD1; J gene: TRBJ2-7; V gene: TRBV19; CDR3 protein: CASSPGQVAYEQYF; CDR3 DNA: TGTGCCAGTAGTCCGGGACAGGTCGCCTACGAGCAGTACTTC
clone size: NA; D gene: NA; J gene: TRBJ2-7; V gene: TRBV11-2; CDR3 protein: CASSLERGGNEQYF; CDR3 DNA: TGTGCCAGCAGCTTAGAGAGGGGGGGCAACGAGCAGTACTTC
clone size: NA; D gene: NA; J gene: TRBJ2-5; V gene: TRBV7-9; CDR3 protein: CASSLGRGTQYF; CDR3 DNA: TGTGCCAGCAGCTTGGGGCGGGGGACCCAGTACTTC
clone size: once; D gene: NA; J gene: TRBJ1-3; V gene: TRBV10-3; CDR3 protein: CAIVGGSNTIYF; CDR3 DNA: TGTGCCATCGTTGGAGGGTCGAACACCATATATTTT
clone size: once; D gene: NA; J gene: TRBJ1-5; V gene: TRBV6-4; CDR3 protein: CASKINTLSNQPQHF; CDR3 DNA: TGTGCCAGCAAAATTAACACATTGAGCAATCAGCCCCAGCATTTT
clone size: NA; D gene: TRBD2; J gene: TRBJ2-1; V gene: TRBV7-9; CDR3 protein: CASSRTSGVYNEQFF; CDR3 DNA: TGTGCCAGCAGCCGAACTAGCGGGGTGTACAATGAGCAGTTCTTC
clone size: NA; D gene: TRBD2; J gene: TRBJ2-2; V gene: TRBV30; CDR3 protein: CAWSPSGGVWGKLFF; CDR3 DNA: TGTGCCTGGAGTCCTAGCGGGGGGGTATGGGGAAAGCTGTTTTTT
clone size: NA; D gene: NA; J gene: TRBJ2-5; V gene: TRBV6-1; CDR3 protein: CASSEPKGEQYF; CDR3 DNA: TGTGCCAGCAGTGAACCGAAAGGAGAGCAGTACTTC
clone size: NA; D gene: NA; J gene: TRBJ2-2; V gene: TRBV18; CDR3 protein: CASSSQTGHTGELFF; CDR3 DNA: TGTGCCAGCTCATCCCAAACAGGACACACCGGGGAGCTGTTTTTT
clone size: once; D gene: NA; J gene: TRBJ1-3; V gene: TRBV6-1; CDR3 protein: CASSPGAGPGNTIYF; CDR3 DNA: TGTGCCAGCAGTCCCGGTGCGGGGCCAGGAAACACCATATATTTT
clone size: NA; D gene: NA; J gene: TRBJ1-4; V gene: TRBV27; CDR3 protein: CASSPLAPRREKLFF; CDR3 DNA: TGTGCCAGCAGTCCTCTGGCTCCCCGGCGGGAAAAACTGTTTTTT
clone size: NA; D gene: TRBD1; J gene: TRBJ1-5; V gene: TRBV5-5; CDR3 protein: CASSRGQGTSFNQPQHF; CDR3 DNA: TGTGCCAGCAGCCGGGGACAGGGGACCAGTTTCAATCAGCCCCAGCATTTT
clone size: NA; D gene: NA; J gene: TRBJ1-1; V gene: TRBV14; CDR3 protein: CASTRHPNTEAFF; CDR3 DNA: TGTGCCAGCACCCGACACCCGAACACTGAAGCTTTCTTT
clone size: NA; D gene: NA; J gene: TRBJ2-3; V gene: TRBV7-3; CDR3 protein: CASSSLGSTDTQYF; CDR3 DNA: TGTGCCAGCAGCTCCCTAGGCAGCACAGATACGCAGTATTTT
clone size: NA; D gene: NA; J gene: TRBJ1-1; V gene: TRBV6-6; CDR3 protein: CASSNLQGTRAFF; CDR3 DNA: TGTGCCAGCAGTAACTTACAGGGTACGAGGGCTTTCTTT
clone size: NA; D gene: NA; J gene: TRBJ2-3; V gene: TRBV5-1; CDR3 protein: CASSRSPTGSTDTQYF; CDR3 DNA: TGCGCCAGCAGCAGGTCCCCGACAGGATCCACAGATACGCAGTATTTT
clone size: NA; D gene: TRBD1; J gene: TRBJ2-3; V gene: TRBV5-6; CDR3 protein: CASSPYNRGLFTDTQYF; CDR3 DNA: TGTGCCAGCAGCCCTTATAACAGGGGGCTGTTCACAGATACGCAGTATTTT
clone size: few; D gene: NA; J gene: TRBJ2-7; V gene: TRBV5-1; CDR3 protein: CASSFRQGGYEQYF; CDR3 DNA: TGCGCCAGCAGCTTCCGGCAGGGGGGCTACGAGCAGTACTTC
clone size: NA; D gene: TRBD1; J gene: TRBJ1-1; V gene: TRBV6-5; CDR3 protein: CASRETGGGTEAFF; CDR3 DNA: TGTGCCAGCAGGGAGACAGGGGGGGGAACTGAAGCTTTCTTT